This section outlines one TCR beta chain sequence together with its context. Its cognate antigen is unknown. Trimming stripped 5 bases from V and 4 bases from J, with 6 bases between. The CDR3 loop spans 11 amino acids. CDR1 SNHLY and CDR2 FYNNEI come from the germline V gene. The entry originates in a study of cytomegalovirus exposure and HLA in healthy donors. Broader study findings: The study listed under 200 cytomegalovirus-associated TCR beta chains.

The PCR used 60 Vbeta and 13 Jbeta primers. TCRdb's copy holds only in-frame clones and misses some; the assay was immunoSEQ multiplex PCR. The sample contains approximately 110,000 clones, about two thirds of which appear only once. The chain employs TRBV2 and TRBJ2-7; D is ambiguous. The sequence was obtained from a woman in her forties in good health and CMV-seropositive. Specimen: PBMCs. For the CDR3, the DNA is TGTGCCAGCAGTCCAGGTTACGAGCAGTACTTC. This sequence encodes CASSPGYEQYF.